This TCR beta chain was documented in a study of blood T cell repertoires in COVID-19. Germline V lookup: CDR1 GTSNPN, CDR2 SVGIG (reference sequence). The CDR3 has 20 residues. V shed 2 bases, J shed 3 bases, and the junction held 18 bases outside the gene matches. This clone has just a few counts. Clones were read by immunoSEQ multiplex PCR, and TCRdb kept only the in-frame ones, dropping some. The top ten hold 20% to 25% of the sample, which has about 120,000 clones, more than 65% seen once. This clonotype was sampled from a human donor in a cohort sampled during active COVID-19. Sequenced input: peripheral blood. V usage is TRBV30 and J usage is TRBJ2-1; 11 bases match TRBD1. The CDR3 DNA sequence: TGTGCCTGGAGTAAAATCACCGGGACAGGGGGAAGGCGGGTCTACAATGAGCAGTTCTTC. As protein: CAWSKITGTGGRRVYNEQFF.